Following are 10 T cell receptor beta chains from one sample sequenced in a study of STAT3 mutations in large granular lymphocyte leukemia. Whole-study results and caveats: Every T-cell large granular lymphocyte leukemia patient had at least one immunodominant TCR beta clonotype.

Repertoires were generated with immunoSEQ multiplex PCR, while TCRdb's copy carries only in-frame clones and drops some. Of around 2,200 clones detected, just over 65% appear once; the ten largest clones hold less than 90%. No antigens are known for them. What was sequenced was peripheral blood mononuclear cells. These TCRs come from a woman aged 50 to 60 with T-cell large granular lymphocyte leukemia. Some clones in this sample may be carry-over from other donors' samples.

The chain employs TRBV29-1 and TRBJ1-1; TRBD1 might be the D (5 bases). This CDR3 is 10 amino acids long. CDR1 and CDR2 from the germline V gene are SQVTM and ANQGSEA. Trimming removed 6 bases at V and 6 bases at J, with 8 bases between. CDR3 loop: CSVRGAEAFF. As DNA, the CDR3 is TGCAGCGTGCGGGGCGCTGAAGCTTTCTTT.

The rearrangement joins TRBV7-2 to TRBJ2-7, with D possibly TRBD1 on 5 matching bases. Germline CDR1 reads SGHTA; CDR2 reads FQGNSA. V was cut by 3 bases and J by 2 bases, with 5 bases left in between. This CDR3 contains 12 residues. Here the CDR3 reads CASSLDTYEQYF. The CDR3 DNA follows: TGTGCCAGCAGCTTGGACACCTACGAGCAGTACTTC.

CDR3: CASSGTGSLTQETQYF. The CDR3 DNA sequence: TGCGCCAGCTCCGGGACAGGGTCTCTTACGCAAGAGACCCAGTACTTC. The chain has TRBV5-1 and TRBJ2-5; the match to TRBD1 covers 9 bases. The CDR3 totals 16 residues. V gave up 7 bases and J gave up 2 bases; unmatched junction bases: 12. CDR1 SGHRS and CDR2 YFSETQ come from the germline V gene.

Written as DNA, the CDR3 is TGTGCCAGCAGCCCCCGGCCGGGACAGGGGGCGGGGGAGCAGTACTTC. This translates into CASSPRPGQGAGEQYF. The chain is built from TRBV5-4 and TRBJ2-7; 12 bases are a match to TRBD1. Losses at the gene ends were 4 bases for V and 7 bases for J; bases not matched to a gene: 12. This CDR3 comprises 16 residues. Per the germline V gene, CDR1 is SGHNT and CDR2 is YYREEE (reference sequence).

The rearrangement links TRBV5-1 to TRBJ1-1; perhaps TRBD1 as D (6 bases). V dropped 3 bases and J dropped 4 bases, with 13 bases sitting between them. The germline gives CDR1 SGHRS, CDR2 YFSETQ. The CDR3 covers 14 residues. The CDR3 DNA sequence: TGCGCCAGCAGCTGGGGACAAGGAGGCACTGAAGCTTTCTTT. Protein sequence: CASSWGQGGTEAFF.

The J gene is TRBJ1-5, the V gene TRBV18; D unclear. Trimming cost V 1 base and J 2 bases, with 12 bases left between them. CDR3 length equals 16 residues. The germline gives CDR1 KGHSH, CDR2 LQKENI. The CDR3 is CASSPRRGDGNQPQHF. The CDR3 DNA sequence: TGTGCCAGCTCACCACGTCGGGGTGACGGCAATCAGCCCCAGCATTTT.

This chain connects TRBV5-4 to TRBJ2-5, with no clear D. The CDR3 is 15 residues long. The V gene lost 0 bases and the J gene lost 4 bases, with 13 bases spanning the gap. Germline values: CDR1 SGHNT, CDR2 YYREEE (reference sequence). The CDR3 nucleotides read TGTGCCAGCAGCTTGGGGCAGACCAACTTAGAGACCCAGTACTTC. This encodes CASSLGQTNLETQYF.

This clone appeared once. V usage is TRBV29-1 and J usage is TRBJ2-5, with no clear D. The CDR3 totals 12 residues. V lost 0 bases and J 5 bases, leaving 7 bases between the germline ends. The germline V gene encodes CDR1 SQVTM and CDR2 ANQGSEA. Here the CDR3 reads CSVEDRWETQYF. As DNA, the CDR3 is TGCAGCGTTGAAGATCGTTGGGAGACCCAGTACTTC. The full variable domain, with the rest looked up from reference TRBV29-1 and TRBJ2-5, is SAVISQKPSRDICQRGTSLTIQCQVDSQVTMMFWYRQQPGQSLTLIATANQGSEATYESGFVIDKFPISRPNLTFSTLTVSNMSPEDSSIYLCSVEDRWETQYFGPGTRLLVL.

The gene calls are TRBV7-9 and TRBJ2-7; 7 bases map to TRBD1. V shed 5 bases, J shed 2 bases, and the junction held 0 bases outside the gene matches. Germline lookup yields CDR1 SEHNR and CDR2 FQNEAQ (reference sequence). The CDR3 is made up of 12 amino acids. The CDR3 here is CASSGTAYEQYF. The CDR3 nucleotides read TGTGCCAGCAGCGGGACAGCCTACGAGCAGTACTTC.

The CDR3 coding sequence is TGTGCCAGCTCACCACCGTCCTACACTGAAGCTTTCTTT. This gives the protein CASSPPSYTEAFF. The chain combines TRBV18 with TRBJ1-1, with D unclear. Germline V lookup: CDR1 KGHSH, CDR2 LQKENI. V lost 0 bases to trimming and J lost 3 bases, with 5 bases between them. This CDR3 spans 13 amino acids.